The following is a TCR beta chain sequence with its context. Its specificity is unknown. The source of the sample is a study of PD-1 blockade in classical Hodgkin lymphoma. Study in general: Once every 2 weeks, patients received intravenous nivolumab at 3 mg/kg.

Time point given: cycle 4 day 1 (C4D1), after less than 7 weeks of nivolumab. Each patient experienced a relapse that followed autologous stem cell transplantation, and brentuximab vedotin exposure varied. Complete response, partial response or progressive disease was each patient's best response. Germline lookup yields CDR1 SEHNR and CDR2 FQNEAQ (reference sequence). Between the trimmed V and J ends, which lost 5 bases and 0 bases, there was a span of 17 bases. The CDR3 length is 18 residues. Assay: immunoSEQ multiplex PCR; the TCRdb copy retains only in-frame clones and omits some. The data contain 50,000 to 65,000 clones, nearly 90% of them singletons. Findings and limits, study-wide: Patients who responded completely had about the same baseline diversity as newly diagnosed patients.

The genes are TRBV7-9 and TRBJ2-6; D unresolved. This sequence was found in a human donor with classical Hodgkin lymphoma. Sequencing was performed on peripheral blood mononuclear cells (PBMCs), taken before the fourth cycle of nivolumab. The CDR3 here is CASSLSLGGISGANVLTF. In nucleotides, the CDR3 is TGTGCCAGCAGCCTAAGCCTGGGCGGAATCTCTGGGGCCAACGTCCTGACTTTC.